Listed below are T cell receptor beta chains from one sample, sequenced in a study of neurological immune-mediated disorders. TCRdb analysed the 5' RACE reads with MiXCR anew, one entry per CDR3 protein. Of approximately 70,000 distinct CDR3 sequences in the sample, less than 4% were seen once. Sequencing used PBMCs. The receptors were gathered from a man aged 25 to 40 with multiple sclerosis. Both conserved end residues are part of each CDR3. The D gene is left open where the match is weak. Expanded clones get a size class; other rows say once, few or many, or leave the size out.

CDR3aa: CAIRLYSGNTIYF
CDR3nt: TGTGCCATCAGATTGTACTCTGGAAACACCATATATTTT
j_gene: TRBJ1-3
v_gene: TRBV10-3
abundance: many
d_gene: NA

CDR3aa: CASRTGGWTGELFF
CDR3nt: TGCGCCAGCAGGACAGGGGGCTGGACCGGGGAGCTGTTTTTT
j_gene: TRBJ2-2
v_gene: TRBV5-1
abundance: many
d_gene: TRBD1

CDR3aa: CASSHPGGYNEQFF
CDR3nt: TGTGCCAGCAGTCATCCGGGGGGATACAATGAGCAGTTCTTC
j_gene: TRBJ2-1
v_gene: TRBV6-5
abundance: many
d_gene: TRBD2

CDR3aa: CASSQDRQNEQFF
CDR3nt: TGTGCCAGCAGCCAAGATAGGCAGAATGAGCAGTTCTTC
j_gene: TRBJ2-1
v_gene: TRBV4-2
abundance: many
d_gene: NA

CDR3aa: CSVSRDKGLEAFF
CDR3nt: TGCAGCGTTTCCCGGGACAAGGGGCTAGAAGCTTTCTTT
j_gene: TRBJ1-1
v_gene: TRBV29-1
abundance: many
d_gene: NA

CDR3aa: CSAAFSGLASYNEQFF
CDR3nt: TGCAGCGCCGCGTTTTCCGGACTAGCGTCCTACAATGAGCAGTTCTTC
j_gene: TRBJ2-1
v_gene: TRBV29-1
abundance: many
d_gene: TRBD2

CDR3aa: CASSYSTYRATYEQYF
CDR3nt: TGTGCCAGCAGTTACTCGACGTACAGGGCAACCTACGAGCAGTACTTC
j_gene: TRBJ2-7
v_gene: TRBV6-5
abundance: many
d_gene: NA

CDR3aa: CASSQGRTGLPGELFF
CDR3nt: TGCGCCAGCAGCCAAGGCCGGACAGGGTTACCCGGGGAGCTGTTTTTT
j_gene: TRBJ2-2
v_gene: TRBV4-1
abundance: many
d_gene: TRBD1

CDR3aa: CASSFHSIRDTEAFF
CDR3nt: TGTGCCAGCAGCTTTCATTCCATAAGGGACACTGAAGCTTTCTTT
j_gene: TRBJ1-1
v_gene: TRBV7-9
abundance: many
d_gene: NA

CDR3aa: CSARDRGTSTDTQYF
CDR3nt: TGCAGTGCTAGAGATCGGGGTACTAGCACAGATACGCAGTATTTT
j_gene: TRBJ2-3
v_gene: TRBV20-1
abundance: few
d_gene: NA

CDR3aa: CSAMGLAGALQETQYF
CDR3nt: TGCAGTGCTATGGGACTAGCGGGAGCCCTCCAAGAGACCCAGTACTTC
j_gene: TRBJ2-5
v_gene: TRBV20-1
abundance: few
d_gene: TRBD2

CDR3aa: CASTSRGQGRGTGELFF
CDR3nt: TGTGCCAGCACCTCCCGAGGGCAGGGAAGAGGCACCGGGGAGCTGTTTTTT
j_gene: TRBJ2-2
v_gene: TRBV2
abundance: many
d_gene: NA

CDR3aa: CASSPPQGMAAQETQYF
CDR3nt: TGTGCCAGCAGCCCACCCCAGGGCATGGCAGCACAAGAGACCCAGTACTTC
j_gene: TRBJ2-5
v_gene: TRBV5-6
abundance: many
d_gene: NA

CDR3aa: CASSFWEQNGNIQYF
CDR3nt: TGTGCCAGCAGCTTTTGGGAGCAGAACGGAAACATTCAGTACTTC
j_gene: TRBJ2-4
v_gene: TRBV5-5
abundance: many
d_gene: NA

CDR3aa: CSAISGVRNEKLFF
CDR3nt: TGCAGTGCTATATCGGGGGTTCGTAATGAAAAACTGTTTTTT
j_gene: TRBJ1-4
v_gene: TRBV20-1
abundance: many
d_gene: NA

CDR3aa: CASRVFRDYSYEQYF
CDR3nt: TGTGCCAGCAGAGTGTTCCGGGACTACTCCTACGAGCAGTACTTC
j_gene: TRBJ2-7
v_gene: TRBV6-5
abundance: many
d_gene: TRBD2

CDR3aa: CSAREGGDGYTF
CDR3nt: TGCAGTGCTAGAGAGGGGGGGGATGGCTACACCTTC
j_gene: TRBJ1-2
v_gene: TRBV20-1
abundance: many
d_gene: NA

CDR3aa: CASSVGEGASIALAGELFF
CDR3nt: TGTGCCAGCAGCGTAGGCGAGGGGGCTTCAATAGCCCTGGCCGGGGAGCTGTTTTTT
j_gene: TRBJ2-2
v_gene: TRBV9
abundance: many
d_gene: TRBD1

CDR3aa: CASSQAWTGDLNTEAFF
CDR3nt: TGTGCCAGCAGCCAGGCATGGACAGGGGATCTGAACACTGAAGCTTTCTTT
j_gene: TRBJ1-1
v_gene: TRBV3-1
abundance: many
d_gene: TRBD1

CDR3aa: CASSLDPGAVNYGYTF
CDR3nt: TGCGCCAGCAGCTTGGACCCGGGGGCGGTTAACTATGGCTACACCTTC
j_gene: TRBJ1-2
v_gene: TRBV5-1
abundance: medium-sized
d_gene: NA

CDR3aa: CASSLATGDYGYTF
CDR3nt: TGTGCCAGCAGCTTGGCGACAGGAGACTATGGCTACACCTTC
j_gene: TRBJ1-2
v_gene: TRBV5-5
abundance: many
d_gene: NA

CDR3aa: CSAREADRNTIYF
CDR3nt: TGCAGTGCTAGGGAGGCAGACCGGAACACCATATATTTT
j_gene: TRBJ1-3
v_gene: TRBV20-1
abundance: NA
d_gene: NA

CDR3aa: CASSLGGESYEQYF
CDR3nt: TGCGCCAGCAGCTTGGGGGGAGAGTCCTACGAGCAGTACTTC
j_gene: TRBJ2-7
v_gene: TRBV5-1
abundance: many
d_gene: NA

CDR3aa: CSATGVGASTDTQYF
CDR3nt: TGCAGTGCCACGGGGGTCGGGGCTAGCACAGATACGCAGTATTTT
j_gene: TRBJ2-3
v_gene: TRBV20-1
abundance: many
d_gene: NA

CDR3aa: CASSLTVNTEAFF
CDR3nt: TGCGCCAGCAGCTTGACTGTGAACACTGAAGCTTTCTTT
j_gene: TRBJ1-1
v_gene: TRBV5-1
abundance: many
d_gene: NA

CDR3aa: CASSASGVIGYGYTF
CDR3nt: TGTGCCAGCAGCGCATCAGGGGTAATCGGCTATGGCTACACCTTC
j_gene: TRBJ1-2
v_gene: TRBV5-5
abundance: many
d_gene: NA

CDR3aa: CASSQDFPPAQDTQYF
CDR3nt: TGCGCCAGCAGCCAGGACTTTCCCCCCGCACAGGATACGCAGTATTTT
j_gene: TRBJ2-3
v_gene: TRBV10-1
abundance: NA
d_gene: NA

CDR3aa: CASSAGTPTYEQYF
CDR3nt: TGTGCCAGCAGCGCTGGGACACCTACCTACGAGCAGTACTTC
j_gene: TRBJ2-7
v_gene: TRBV9
abundance: many
d_gene: NA

CDR3aa: CASSIGTTGGGYTF
CDR3nt: TGCGCCAGCAGCATAGGCACTACAGGGGGAGGCTACACCTTC
j_gene: TRBJ1-2
v_gene: TRBV5-1
abundance: many
d_gene: TRBD1

CDR3aa: CASSPRGGHSYEQYF
CDR3nt: TGTGCCAGCAGTCCACGCGGGGGGCACTCCTACGAGCAGTACTTC
j_gene: TRBJ2-7
v_gene: TRBV27
abundance: many
d_gene: TRBD2

CDR3aa: CASSPGTSGGGTDTQYF
CDR3nt: TGTGCCAGCAGCCCCGGGACTAGCGGAGGGGGCACAGATACGCAGTATTTT
j_gene: TRBJ2-3
v_gene: TRBV5-8
abundance: many
d_gene: TRBD2